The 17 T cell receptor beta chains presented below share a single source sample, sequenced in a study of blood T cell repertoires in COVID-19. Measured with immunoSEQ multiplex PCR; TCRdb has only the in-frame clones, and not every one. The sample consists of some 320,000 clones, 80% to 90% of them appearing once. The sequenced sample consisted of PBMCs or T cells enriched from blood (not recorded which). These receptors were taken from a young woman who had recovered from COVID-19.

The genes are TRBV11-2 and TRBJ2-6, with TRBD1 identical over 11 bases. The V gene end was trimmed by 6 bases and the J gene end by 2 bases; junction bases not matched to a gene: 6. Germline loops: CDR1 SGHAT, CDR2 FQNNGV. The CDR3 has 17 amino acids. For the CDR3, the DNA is TGTGCCAGCAGGAAATGGGGACAGGGGGCTGGGGCCAACGTCCTGACTTTC. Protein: CASRKWGQGAGANVLTF.

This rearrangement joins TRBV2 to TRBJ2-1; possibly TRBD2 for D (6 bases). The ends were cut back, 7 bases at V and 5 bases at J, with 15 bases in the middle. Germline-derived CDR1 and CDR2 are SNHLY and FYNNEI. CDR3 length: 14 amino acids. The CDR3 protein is CASNVADQNNEQFF. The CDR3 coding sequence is TGTGCCAGCAACGTAGCGGACCAAAACAATGAGCAGTTCTTC.

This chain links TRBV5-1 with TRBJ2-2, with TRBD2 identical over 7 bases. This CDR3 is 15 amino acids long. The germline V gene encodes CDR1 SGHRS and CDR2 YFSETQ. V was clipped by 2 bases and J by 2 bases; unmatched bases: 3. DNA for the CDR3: TGCGCCAGCAGCTTATTAGCGGGTAACACCGGGGAGCTGTTTTTT. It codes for CASSLLAGNTGELFF.

The CDR3 protein is CATQLTAENSPLHF. Written as DNA, the CDR3 is TGTGCCACCCAACTGACAGCTGAAAATTCACCCCTCCACTTT. The V call is TRBV5-4, the J call TRBJ1-6, with a tentative D call TRBD1 (5 bases). The V gene lost 9 bases and the J gene lost 7 bases, with 17 bases spanning the gap. The CDR3 spans 14 residues. Per germline, CDR1 SGHNT and CDR2 YYREEE (reference sequence).

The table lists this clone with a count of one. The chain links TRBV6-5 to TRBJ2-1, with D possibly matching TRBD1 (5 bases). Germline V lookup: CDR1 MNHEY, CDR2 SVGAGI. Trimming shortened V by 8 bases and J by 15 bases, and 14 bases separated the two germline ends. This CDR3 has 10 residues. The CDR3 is CASEDIRAFF. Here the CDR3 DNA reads TGTGCCAGCGAGGACATTCGGGCGTTCTTC.

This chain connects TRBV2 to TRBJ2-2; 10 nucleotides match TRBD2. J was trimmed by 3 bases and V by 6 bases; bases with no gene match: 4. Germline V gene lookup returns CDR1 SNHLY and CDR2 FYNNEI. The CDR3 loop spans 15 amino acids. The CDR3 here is CASRAGGQYTGELFF. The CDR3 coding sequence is TGTGCCAGCAGAGCGGGGGGGCAATACACCGGGGAGCTGTTTTTT.

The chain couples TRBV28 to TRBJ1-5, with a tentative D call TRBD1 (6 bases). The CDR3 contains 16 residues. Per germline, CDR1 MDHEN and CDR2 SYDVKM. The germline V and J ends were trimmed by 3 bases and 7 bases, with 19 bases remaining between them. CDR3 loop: CASSFSVRGWGQPQHF. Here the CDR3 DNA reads TGTGCCAGCAGTTTTAGTGTCAGGGGATGGGGACAGCCCCAGCATTTT.

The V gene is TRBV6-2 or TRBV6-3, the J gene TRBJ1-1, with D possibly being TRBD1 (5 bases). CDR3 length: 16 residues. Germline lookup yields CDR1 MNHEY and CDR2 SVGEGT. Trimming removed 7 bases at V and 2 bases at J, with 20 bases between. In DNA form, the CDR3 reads TGTGCCAGCACCCCTCCGGCAGGGTTGATCAACACTGAAGCTTTCTTT. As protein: CASTPPAGLINTEAFF.

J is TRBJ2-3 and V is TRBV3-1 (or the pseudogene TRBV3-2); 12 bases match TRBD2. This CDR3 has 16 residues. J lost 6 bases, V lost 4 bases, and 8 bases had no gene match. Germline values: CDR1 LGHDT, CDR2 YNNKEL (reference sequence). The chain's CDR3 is CASSPPLAGGPDTQYF. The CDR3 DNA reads TGTGCCAGCAGCCCCCCCCTAGCGGGGGGGCCGGATACGCAGTATTTT.

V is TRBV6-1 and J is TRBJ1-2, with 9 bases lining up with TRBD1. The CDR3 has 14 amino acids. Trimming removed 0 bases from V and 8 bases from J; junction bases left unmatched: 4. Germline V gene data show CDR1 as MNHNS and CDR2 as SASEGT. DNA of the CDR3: TGTGCCAGCAGTGAAGCCGGGACAGGGTTAGGCTACACCTTC. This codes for CASSEAGTGLGYTF.

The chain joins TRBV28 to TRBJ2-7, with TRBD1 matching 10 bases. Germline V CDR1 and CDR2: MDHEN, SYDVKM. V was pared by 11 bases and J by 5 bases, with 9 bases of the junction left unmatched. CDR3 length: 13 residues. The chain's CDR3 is CAAGGDRGNEQYF. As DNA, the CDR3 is TGTGCCGCAGGCGGGGACAGGGGCAACGAGCAGTACTTC.

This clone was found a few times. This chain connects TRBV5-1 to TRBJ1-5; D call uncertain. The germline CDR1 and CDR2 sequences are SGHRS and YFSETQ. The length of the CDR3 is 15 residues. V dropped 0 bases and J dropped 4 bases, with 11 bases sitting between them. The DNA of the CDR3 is TGCGCCAGCAGCTTGGTCGCCGTAGAAAATCAGCCCCAGCATTTT. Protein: CASSLVAVENQPQHF.

The CDR3 DNA follows: TGTGCCAGCTCACCCCCCCGGGGGGCTAGCGGGCGCACAGATACGCAGTATTTT. Protein sequence: CASSPPRGASGRTDTQYF. The chain carries TRBV18 and TRBJ2-3; 8 positions match TRBD2. Germline V gives CDR1 KGHSH, CDR2 LQKENI. This CDR3 region has 18 residues. J gave up 1 base and V 3 bases, and 12 bases lay outside the gene matches.

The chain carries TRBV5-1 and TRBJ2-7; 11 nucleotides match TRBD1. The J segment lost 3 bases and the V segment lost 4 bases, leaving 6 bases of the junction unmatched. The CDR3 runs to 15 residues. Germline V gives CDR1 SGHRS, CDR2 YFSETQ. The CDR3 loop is CASSTGQGALYEQYF. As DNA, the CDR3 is TGCGCCAGCAGCACCGGACAGGGGGCCCTCTACGAGCAGTACTTC.

The CDR3 region is CSASGTGWNTEAFF. The CDR3 DNA is TGCAGTGCTAGTGGGACAGGGTGGAACACTGAAGCTTTCTTT. This rearrangement joins TRBV20-1 to TRBJ1-1; 9 bases fit TRBD1. V lost 3 bases, J lost 1 base, and 3 bases stayed unmatched. Germline V gene sequence: CDR1 DFQATT, CDR2 SNEGSKA (reference sequence). This CDR3 contains 14 residues.

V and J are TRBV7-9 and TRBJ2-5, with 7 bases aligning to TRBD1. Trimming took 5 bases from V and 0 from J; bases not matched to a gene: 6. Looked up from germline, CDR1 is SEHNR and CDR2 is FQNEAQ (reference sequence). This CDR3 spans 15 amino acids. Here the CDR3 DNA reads TGTGCCAGCAGCGCTGAACAGGGGTACCAAGAGACCCAGTACTTC. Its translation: CASSAEQGYQETQYF.

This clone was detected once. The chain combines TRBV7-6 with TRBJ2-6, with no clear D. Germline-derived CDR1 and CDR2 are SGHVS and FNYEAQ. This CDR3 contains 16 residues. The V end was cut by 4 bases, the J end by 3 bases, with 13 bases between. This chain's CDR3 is CASSSRPSGGANVLTF. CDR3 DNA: TGTGCCAGCAGCTCCCGTCCGTCCGGTGGGGCCAACGTCCTGACTTTC.